This entry lists 29 T cell receptor beta chains sequenced from one sample in a study of blood T cell repertoires in COVID-19. TCRdb's copy holds only in-frame clones and misses some; the assay was immunoSEQ multiplex PCR. Counted here are about 120,000 clones, about 86% occurring once; the ten biggest clones make up 3.8%. The sequencing sample was made of peripheral blood. These receptors all come from a woman aged 50 to 60 with acute or convalescent COVID-19.

About this clone itself: The sample holds other DNA sequences that translate to the same CDR3. The rearrangement links TRBV5-4 to TRBJ2-1; no clear D. Germline CDR1 and CDR2: SGHNT and YYREEE (reference sequence). Trimming stripped 0 bases from V and 4 bases from J, with 8 bases between. This CDR3 comprises 14 residues. CDR3 nucleotides: TGTGCCAGCAGCTTGGACTATTCGTACAATGAGCAGTTCTTC. It codes for CASSLDYSYNEQFF.

The V call is TRBV28, the J call TRBJ2-1; 9 bases fit TRBD2. The ends lost 6 bases at V and 8 bases at J; junction bases unmatched: 17. Germline CDR1 reads MDHEN; CDR2 reads SYDVKM. The CDR3 has 17 residues. The DNA for the CDR3 is TGTGCCAGCAGGGAAACTCCGATAGCGGGAGTGTACTATGAGCAGTTCTTC. Translating it yields CASRETPIAGVYYEQFF.

This clone appeared a few times. This chain connects TRBV19 to TRBJ1-2; no clear D. Germline V gene sequence: CDR1 LNHDA, CDR2 SQIVND (reference sequence). The CDR3 is made up of 14 amino acids. The ends were cut back, 4 bases at V and 4 bases at J, with 13 bases in the middle. The CDR3 DNA reads TGTGCCAGTAGTAACGAGGGCACCGTCTATGGCTACACCTTC. It yields the protein CASSNEGTVYGYTF.

The chain combines TRBV11-2 with TRBJ2-2; 12 nucleotides agree with TRBD2. V was clipped by 5 bases and J by 4 bases; unmatched bases: 14. CDR3 length equals 19 residues. Germline V gene data show CDR1 as SGHAT and CDR2 as FQNNGV. The CDR3 DNA reads TGTGCCAGCAGCGGATGGACTAGCGGGATTGCGGTGGGCACCGGGGAGCTGTTTTTT. Amino acids: CASSGWTSGIAVGTGELFF.

This clone occurred once. This chain joins TRBV6-5 and TRBJ1-1; a possible D gene is TRBD1 (5 bases). The CDR3 totals 14 residues. V dropped 7 bases and J dropped 0 bases, with 12 bases sitting between them. CDR1 is MNHEY and CDR2 is SVGAGI in the germline V gene. The CDR3 nucleotides read TGTGCCAGCAAAAGGGAGGGGATGAACACTGAAGCTTTCTTT. This encodes CASKREGMNTEAFF.

This clone was counted between two and nine times. The V call is TRBV27, the J call TRBJ2-7; 9 positions match TRBD1. This CDR3 spans 14 amino acids. Germline V gene data show CDR1 as MNHEY and CDR2 as SMNVEV (reference sequence). The trim removed 7 bases at V and 2 bases at J, leaving 6 bases unmatched. The CDR3 here is CASTPGQGAYEQYF. The CDR3, as DNA: TGTGCCAGCACCCCGGGACAGGGTGCCTACGAGCAGTACTTC.

The chain couples TRBV2 to TRBJ2-3; TRBD2 matches 7 bases. Germline V lookup: CDR1 SNHLY, CDR2 FYNNEI. The CDR3 loop spans 14 amino acids. V lost 8 bases and J lost 1; bases outside the gene matches: 6. The CDR3 here is CASLSGLRTDTQYF. CDR3 coding DNA: TGTGCCAGCCTTTCGGGACTACGCACAGATACGCAGTATTTT. The whole variable domain, filled in from reference TRBV2 and TRBJ2-3, reads EPEVTQTPSHQVTQMGQEVILRCVPISNHLYFYWYRQILGQKVEFLVSFYNNEISEKSEIFDDQFSVERPDGSNFTLKIRSTKLEDSAMYFCASLSGLRTDTQYFGPGTRLTVL.

The chain employs TRBV19 and TRBJ2-1; D not resolved. V dropped 6 bases and J dropped 9 bases, with 9 bases sitting between them. CDR1 is LNHDA and CDR2 is SQIVND in the germline V gene (reference sequence). This CDR3 has 11 residues. CDR3 nucleotide sequence: TGTGCCAGTAGAATTGGCTCTGAGCAGTTCTTC. It yields the protein CASRIGSEQFF.

This rearrangement joins TRBV10-3 to TRBJ2-1; perhaps TRBD2 as D (6 bases). CDR3 length: 16 amino acids. Trimming took off 1 base at V and 0 bases at J, with 10 bases between the two ends. CDR1 is ENHRY, CDR2 SYGVKD, per germline. DNA for the CDR3: TGTGCCATCAGTGAGTTAGCGGCGAGCTCCTACAATGAGCAGTTCTTC. This encodes CAISELAASSYNEQFF.

This clone has a single count. The rearrangement links TRBV6-6 to TRBJ2-2; 8 bases fit TRBD1. The V and J ends lost 6 bases and 7 bases, in that order; junction bases with no gene match: 7. This CDR3 contains 14 residues. The germline V gene encodes CDR1 MNHNY and CDR2 SVGAGI (reference sequence). This CDR3 is CASSRGQGGGELFF. The CDR3 DNA reads as TGTGCCAGCAGCCGCGGACAGGGTGGCGGGGAGCTGTTTTTT.

This clone appeared a single time. This chain links TRBV10-2 with TRBJ2-7, with TRBD1 matching over 10 bases. Germline values: CDR1 WSHSY, CDR2 SAAADI. With 4 bases clipped from V and 6 bases from J, the junction kept 6 bases outside the gene matches. CDR3 length equals 14 residues. The CDR3 bases are TGCGCCAGCAGTGGGATGGGGACAGGGGTCGAGCAGTACTTC. Translation gives CASSGMGTGVEQYF.

The chain is built from TRBV28 and TRBJ2-5, with D possibly TRBD1 on 6 matching bases. This CDR3 is 11 amino acids long. The V gene's germline CDR1 is MDHEN and CDR2 SYDVKM. V dropped 4 bases and J dropped 11 bases, with 11 bases sitting between them. The CDR3 DNA follows: TGTGCCAGCAGTTGGGGGCCTCGACAGTACTTC. It is translated as CASSWGPRQYF.

V usage is TRBV21-1 and J usage is TRBJ1-1. TRBV21-1 is a pseudogene. This CDR3 spans 15 amino acids. In DNA form, the CDR3 reads TGTGCCAGCAGCAAAGCTTGGCGGGGAGGACCTGAAGCTTTCTTT. It encodes CASSKAWRGGPEAFF.

This clone has a handful of counts. The V and J genes are TRBV4-2 and TRBJ2-7; D gene uncertain. This CDR3 has 15 residues. In germline, CDR1 is LGHNA, CDR2 YNFKEQ. Between the trimmed V and J ends, which lost 0 bases and 12 bases, there was a span of 21 bases. CDR3 protein: CASSQEPRGPREVYF. As DNA, the CDR3 is TGTGCCAGCAGCCAAGAACCCCGTGGCCCAAGAGAGGTGTACTTC.

The chain recombines TRBV5-1 with TRBJ2-5; 7 bases are shared with TRBD1. Germline V lookup: CDR1 SGHRS, CDR2 YFSETQ. The CDR3 is 14 residues long. V trimming: 0 bases; J trimming: 3 bases; junction bases outside the gene matches: 2. CDR3: CASSLAGQKETQYF. The CDR3 nucleotides read TGCGCCAGCAGCTTGGCGGGACAGAAAGAGACCCAGTACTTC.

This sequence joins TRBV18 and TRBJ2-5; no firm D call. The length of the CDR3 is 13 residues. V lost 4 bases and J 2 bases, leaving 8 bases between the germline ends. Germline-derived CDR1 and CDR2 are KGHSH and LQKENI. The CDR3 is CASSRLTQETQYF. CDR3 nucleotides: TGTGCCAGCTCACGACTCACGCAAGAGACCCAGTACTTC.

J is TRBJ1-5 and V is TRBV5-6, with D unclear. This CDR3 spans 13 amino acids. CDR1 SGHDT and CDR2 YYEEEE come from the germline V gene. Trimming pared 1 base from V and 7 bases from J, leaving 9 bases between. The CDR3 reads CASSLMAGQPQHF. The CDR3 nucleotides read TGTGCCAGCAGCTTGATGGCAGGCCAGCCCCAGCATTTT.

J is TRBJ1-4 and V is TRBV27, with TRBD1 matching 8 bases. V trimming: 2 bases; J trimming: 5 bases; junction bases outside the gene matches: 4. CDR3 length: 15 amino acids. Germline V gene data show CDR1 as MNHEY and CDR2 as SMNVEV (reference sequence). The CDR3 DNA reads TGTGCCAGCAGTTTAGGACAGGGACCGAATGAAAAACTGTTTTTT. As protein: CASSLGQGPNEKLFF.

This chain's CDR3 is CATSDSFWGRKDFPLHF. The CDR3 DNA follows: TGTGCCACCAGTGATTCATTTTGGGGCAGGAAAGACTTCCCCCTCCACTTT. The chain joins TRBV24-1 to TRBJ1-6; maybe TRBD1 (5 bases). Trimming stripped 2 bases from V and 13 bases from J, with 23 bases between. The CDR3 extends over 17 amino acids. CDR1 KGHDR and CDR2 SFDVKD come from the germline V gene.

The chain has TRBV7-9 and TRBJ1-2, with D unresolved. Germline V lookup: CDR1 SEHNR, CDR2 FQNEAQ (reference sequence). This CDR3 contains 13 residues. V shed 2 bases and J shed 4 bases, with 8 bases lying between them. CDR3 sequence reads: CASSLSQAYGYTF. The CDR3, as DNA: TGTGCCAGCAGCTTAAGCCAGGCCTATGGCTACACCTTC.

The chain couples TRBV9 to TRBJ2-7; 11 positions match TRBD1. The CDR3 length is 16 residues. V dropped 4 bases and J dropped 6; count of bases not matched to a gene: 12. Germline lookup yields CDR1 SGDLS and CDR2 YYNGEE. The CDR3 nucleotides are TGTGCCAGCAGCCCCGGACAGGGGGCGTCTTGGAGCGAGCAGTACTTC. It specifies CASSPGQGASWSEQYF.

The genes are TRBV5-1 and TRBJ2-3, with unresolved D. Trimming took 0 bases from V and 2 from J, leaving 19 bases between them. In germline, CDR1 is SGHRS, CDR2 YFSETQ. This CDR3 spans 18 amino acids. Written as DNA, the CDR3 is TGCGCCAGCAGCTTGGGTGGGCAGCAGTTCTATTACACAGATACGCAGTATTTT. It is translated as CASSLGGQQFYYTDTQYF. Combining the CDR3 with reference TRBV5-1 and TRBJ2-3 gives the whole variable domain KAGVTQTPRYLIKTRGQQVTLSCSPISGHRSVSWYQQTPGQGLQFLFEYFSETQRNKGNFPGRFSGRQFSNSRSEMNVSTLELGDSALYLCASSLGGQQFYYTDTQYFGPGTRLTVL.

The CDR3 nucleotides are TGTGCCAGCAGCCAATCAGGGGGTGGCTACACCTTC. Amino acid sequence: CASSQSGGGYTF. The chain uses TRBV3-1 (or the pseudogene TRBV3-2) and TRBJ1-2, with 7 nucleotides matching TRBD1. CDR1 is LGHDT and CDR2 is YNNKEL in the germline V gene (reference sequence). With V trimmed by 2 bases and J by 7 bases, 1 base remained unmatched. This CDR3 has 12 amino acids.

J is TRBJ2-2 and V is TRBV4-1; D might be TRBD2 (5 bases). V lost 2 bases, J lost 2 bases, and 12 bases lay in between. From germline, CDR1 is MGHRA and CDR2 YSYEKL. This CDR3 has 16 residues. DNA of the CDR3: TGCGCCAGCAGCCAATCTAGCTGGGGTAACACCGGGGAGCTGTTTTTT. It is translated as CASSQSSWGNTGELFF.

The chain recombines TRBV19 with TRBJ2-2; tentatively, D is TRBD2 (7 bases). The CDR3 contains 13 residues. V was trimmed by 11 bases and J by 7 bases, leaving 17 bases between them. Germline loops: CDR1 LNHDA, CDR2 SQIVND (reference sequence). The CDR3 region is CASRRGLNGELFF. CDR3 sequence (DNA): TGTGCCTCGAGGCGGGGGCTTAACGGGGAGCTGTTTTTT.

The genes are TRBV6-5 and TRBJ1-1; D unclear. This CDR3 contains 12 residues. The V gene's germline CDR1 is MNHEY and CDR2 SVGAGI. The V end lost 7 bases, the J end lost 1 base, and 7 bases lay between the germline ends. The CDR3 here is CASIPGNTEAFF. In nucleotides, the CDR3 is TGTGCCAGCATTCCGGGGAACACTGAAGCTTTCTTT.

This clone was found once. The chain is built from TRBV5-1 and TRBJ2-7; 7 nucleotides align to TRBD2. The V segment lost 4 bases and the J segment 4 bases; nucleotides outside the gene matches: 11. Per the germline V gene, CDR1 is SGHRS and CDR2 is YFSETQ. The CDR3 sequence is 15 residues long. CDR3: CASSPAAGEFYEQYF. The CDR3, as DNA: TGCGCCAGCAGCCCTGCGGCGGGAGAGTTTTACGAGCAGTACTTC.

The chain links TRBV13 to TRBJ2-1, with TRBD2 matching over 12 bases. The CDR3 has 14 amino acids. The junction had 4 bases not matched to a gene; V was cut back by 5 bases and J by 8 bases. Germline V gene data show CDR1 as PRHDT and CDR2 as FYEKMQ (reference sequence). CDR3 sequence (DNA): TGTGCCAGCAGCACGCGGACTAGCGGGGATGAGCAGTTCTTC. Translated: CASSTRTSGDEQFF.

The chain recombines TRBV5-8 with TRBJ2-7; TRBD1 is a possible D gene (6 bases). Trimming left V 1 base short and J 3 bases short, with 14 bases between. The germline V gene encodes CDR1 SGHTS and CDR2 YDEGEE. CDR3 size: 15 residues. As DNA, the CDR3 is TGTGCCAGCAGCTTGCACACAGGGAAGTACTACGAGCAGTACTTC. Translating gives CASSLHTGKYYEQYF.